This is a list of T cell receptor beta chains from one sample in a study of regulatory T cells in long-lasting Graves disease. TCRdb re-analysed the multiplex PCR reads in MiXCR, keeping a single row per CDR3 protein. Of 400,000 or so distinct CDR3 sequences listed, about 20% are singletons. The material sequenced was peripheral blood mononuclear cells (PBMCs), taken when the disease was refractory, from a patient treated with antithyroid drugs. All receptors derive from a female donor with Graves disease. Each CDR3 is given with its conserved first and last residue. A D gene is named only where the DNA matches it firmly. Rows give clone size only sometimes, using once, few, many, or a class for an expanded clone.

v_gene	j_gene	abundance	d_gene	CDR3aa	CDR3nt
TRBV6-1	TRBJ1-2	few	.	CASRSGGSNYGYTF	TGTGCCAGCAGGAGCGGTGGCAGTAACTATGGCTACACCTTC
TRBV20-1	TRBJ2-1	.	.	CSARDLGEAYNEQFF	TGCAGTGCTAGAGATTTGGGGGAGGCGTACAATGAGCAGTTCTTC
TRBV6-1	TRBJ2-7	many	.	CASDRGSEYEQYF	TGTGCCAGCGATAGGGGATCCGAATACGAGCAGTACTTC
TRBV4-1	TRBJ1-4	.	.	CASSQEQISHEKLFF	TGCGCCAGCAGCCAAGAACAGATCAGCCATGAAAAACTGTTTTTT
TRBV19	TRBJ2-7	.	.	CASSIGTGTFDEQYF	TGTGCCAGTAGTATAGGCACCGGGACCTTTGACGAGCAGTACTTC
TRBV27	TRBJ2-5	.	.	CASSTRQEFQETQYF	TGTGCCAGCAGCACAAGACAGGAGTTCCAAGAGACCCAGTACTTC
TRBV5-1	TRBJ2-7	.	.	CASMTDNSYEQYF	TGCGCCAGCATGACTGACAACTCCTACGAGCAGTACTTC
TRBV27	TRBJ2-7	many	TRBD2	CASRIAGGSYEQYF	TGTGCCAGCAGGATAGCGGGAGGTTCCTACGAGCAGTACTTC
TRBV7-9	TRBJ1-6	.	TRBD1	CASSFPGGDSPLHF	TGTGCCAGCAGCTTCCCAGGGGGGGATTCACCCCTCCACTTT
TRBV12-3/TRBV12-4	TRBJ1-2	few	TRBD1	CASSSWTGILMTNGYTF	TGTGCCAGCAGTTCTTGGACAGGGATTCTCATGACTAATGGCTACACCTTC
TRBV4-1	TRBJ2-2	few	.	CASSQSPGNTGELFF	TGCGCCAGCAGCCAATCCCCAGGGAACACCGGGGAGCTGTTTTTT
TRBV28	TRBJ2-3	.	TRBD1	CASTIDRGTDTQYF	TGTGCCAGCACAATCGACAGGGGAACAGATACGCAGTATTTT
TRBV6-1	TRBJ2-5	many	.	CASSQRGGVETQYF	TGTGCCAGCAGCCAGAGGGGGGGTGTAGAGACCCAGTACTTC
TRBV7-2	TRBJ2-2	.	.	CASSSRQAITGELFF	TGTGCCAGCAGCTCCCGACAGGCCATCACCGGGGAGCTGTTTTTT
TRBV5-5	TRBJ1-1	.	.	CASSFRLGSTRGTEAFF	TGTGCCAGCAGCTTTAGGTTAGGCAGCACCAGAGGGACTGAAGCTTTCTTT
TRBV28	TRBJ1-1	many	.	CASSRDTKNTEAFF	TGTGCCAGCAGCCGGGACACCAAAAACACTGAAGCTTTCTTT
TRBV20-1	TRBJ2-7	.	TRBD1	CSAQSGTGDHEQYF	TGCAGTGCTCAATCCGGGACAGGGGACCACGAGCAGTACTTC
TRBV28	TRBJ1-1	.	TRBD1	CASSPPAQGATEAFF	TGTGCCAGCAGCCCCCCGGCACAGGGGGCTACTGAAGCTTTCTTT
TRBV30	TRBJ2-5	many	TRBD1	CAMDRRETQYF	TGTGCGATGGACAGGCGTGAGACCCAGTACTTC
TRBV7-2	TRBJ2-1	few	.	CASSSALYNEQFF	TGTGCCAGCAGTTCAGCACTCTACAATGAGCAGTTCTTC
TRBV7-8	TRBJ2-5	few	.	CASSRTEETQYF	TGTGCCAGCAGCCGCACAGAAGAGACCCAGTACTTC
TRBV20-1	TRBJ1-4	many	.	CSARAGGTNEKLFF	TGCAGTGCTAGGGCAGGAGGGACTAATGAAAAACTGTTTTTT
TRBV15	TRBJ1-1	.	.	CATSTARGTEAFF	TGTGCCACCAGCACAGCTCGGGGGACTGAAGCTTTCTTT
TRBV6-1	TRBJ1-1	few	.	CASRNPLLGGNTEAFF	TGTGCCAGCAGAAATCCGCTTCTAGGGGGGAACACTGAAGCTTTCTTT
TRBV13	TRBJ1-2	.	.	CASRGAVYGYTF	TGTGCCAGCAGAGGGGCGGTCTATGGCTACACCTTC
TRBV12-3/TRBV12-4	TRBJ2-7	few	.	CASSDTGTNSYEQYF	TGTGCCAGCAGCGATACCGGGACAAACTCCTACGAGCAGTACTTC
TRBV20-1	TRBJ1-1	.	.	CSAWQQAPMNTEAFF	TGCAGTGCTTGGCAGCAGGCCCCAATGAACACTGAAGCTTTCTTT
TRBV20-1	TRBJ2-5	.	.	CSARAGVVLQETQYF	TGCAGTGCTAGAGCCGGAGTGGTGCTCCAAGAGACCCAGTACTTC
TRBV19	TRBJ1-5	.	TRBD1	CASSIGDSPNQPQHF	TGTGCCAGTAGTATCGGGGACAGCCCCAATCAGCCCCAGCATTTT
TRBV6-1	TRBJ2-1	.	.	CASTLEGTYNEQFF	TGTGCCAGCACCTTGGAGGGCACCTACAATGAGCAGTTCTTC
TRBV27	TRBJ2-4	many	.	CASSPIFRGVAKNIQYF	TGTGCCAGCAGCCCCATATTTAGGGGGGTGGCCAAAAACATTCAGTACTTC
TRBV19	TRBJ2-7	.	TRBD2	CASSIVGLAGEQYF	TGTGCCAGTAGTATAGTAGGACTAGCGGGCGAGCAGTACTTC
TRBV30	TRBJ1-5	.	.	CAWSLSRGGNQPQHF	TGTGCCTGGAGTTTGTCCAGGGGTGGAAATCAGCCCCAGCATTTT
TRBV9	TRBJ1-3	.	.	CASSVEGGAAGNTIYF	TGTGCCAGCAGCGTAGAGGGGGGGGCAGCTGGAAACACCATATATTTT
TRBV4-3	TRBJ2-7	.	.	CASSQEGGSHEQYF	TGCGCCAGCAGCCAAGAAGGAGGCTCCCACGAGCAGTACTTC
TRBV15	TRBJ1-5	.	.	CATSSGRDNQPQHF	TGTGCCACCAGCAGCGGACGGGACAATCAGCCCCAGCATTTT
TRBV7-9	TRBJ1-2	.	.	CASSSSRVNWTVVHGYTF	TGTGCCAGCAGCTCCAGCAGAGTAAATTGGACAGTCGTTCATGGCTACACCTTC
TRBV12-3/TRBV12-4	TRBJ1-4	many	.	CASTGGRSEKLFF	TGTGCCAGCACTGGTGGAAGAAGTGAAAAACTGTTTTTT
TRBV7-2	TRBJ2-4	.	.	CASSLVEGGENIQYF	TGTGCCAGCAGCTTAGTTGAGGGGGGCGAAAACATTCAGTACTTC
TRBV20-1	TRBJ2-1	once	.	CSAPTILRYNEQFF	TGCAGTGCTCCTACGATCTTGCGGTACAATGAGCAGTTCTTC
TRBV2	TRBJ2-3	few	.	CASSGHTDTQYF	TGTGCCAGCAGCGGACATACGGATACGCAGTATTTT
TRBV28	TRBJ1-5	many	.	CASSRQVHSNQPQHF	TGTGCCAGCAGCCGACAGGTTCATAGCAATCAGCCCCAGCATTTT
TRBV12-3/TRBV12-4	TRBJ2-6	.	.	CASSLKVPGANVLTF	TGTGCCAGCAGTTTAAAGGTCCCTGGGGCCAACGTCCTGACTTTC
TRBV6-9	TRBJ2-3	.	TRBD1	CASSLQTGDLTDTQYF	TGTGCCAGCAGTTTACAGACAGGGGACCTTACAGATACGCAGTATTTT
TRBV10-3	TRBJ1-2	.	.	CAISEPGYGPGYTF	TGTGCCATCAGCGAGCCGGGCTACGGTCCGGGCTACACCTTC
TRBV20-1	TRBJ1-2	few	.	CSARDLKGRRDYGYTF	TGCAGTGCTAGAGATTTAAAGGGACGCAGGGACTATGGCTACACCTTC
TRBV2	TRBJ1-3	few	.	CASSVQPPGNTIYF	TGTGCCAGCAGTGTTCAACCCCCTGGAAACACCATATATTTT
TRBV7-8	TRBJ2-7	few	TRBD1	CASSLVDREYEQYF	TGTGCCAGCAGCTTAGTTGACAGGGAATACGAGCAGTACTTC
TRBV6-1	TRBJ1-3	.	.	CASRSDGISGNTIYF	TGTGCCAGCAGGTCGGACGGGATCTCTGGAAACACCATATATTTT
TRBV6-2/TRBV6-3	TRBJ2-5	many	.	CASSGQAGQETQYF	TGTGCCAGCAGTGGCCAGGCGGGGCAAGAGACCCAGTACTTC
TRBV3-1	TRBJ2-1	few	.	CASSHTKRASYNEQFF	TGTGCCAGCAGCCATACGAAACGGGCCTCCTACAATGAGCAGTTCTTC
TRBV7-2	TRBJ2-7	few	TRBD2	CASSPLGGGSSYEQYF	TGTGCCAGCAGCCCCTTAGGTGGCGGGAGCTCCTACGAGCAGTACTTC
TRBV11-2	TRBJ1-1	many	.	CASSSGTSLYLIEAFF	TGTGCCAGCAGCTCGGGGACTTCCCTATACTTAATTGAAGCTTTCTTT
TRBV12-3/TRBV12-4	TRBJ1-2	many	.	CASSPTGRSQGGYTF	TGTGCCAGCAGTCCAACAGGACGGTCTCAAGGTGGCTACACCTTC
TRBV7-2	TRBJ2-1	few	TRBD2	CASSLRRTSGSLNEQFF	TGTGCCAGCAGCCTTCGGCGGACTAGCGGGAGTCTCAATGAGCAGTTCTTC
TRBV7-9	TRBJ2-1	.	.	CASSLAWESYNEQFF	TGTGCCAGCAGCTTAGCCTGGGAATCCTACAATGAGCAGTTCTTC
TRBV2	TRBJ2-2	many	TRBD1	CASSPGPGTAYTGELFF	TGTGCCAGCAGCCCCGGGCCGGGGACAGCTTACACCGGGGAGCTGTTTTTT
TRBV3-1	TRBJ1-5	.	.	CASSQDTYQPQHF	TGTGCCAGCAGCCAGGACACTTATCAGCCCCAGCATTTT
TRBV7-2	TRBJ2-2	few	.	CASSLFWGTGELFF	TGTGCCAGCAGCTTATTTTGGGGTACCGGGGAGCTGTTTTTT